This T cell receptor beta chain originates from a study of blood T cell repertoires in COVID-19. Study-wide background: Researchers got acute and convalescent COVID-19 samples from the United States, Italy and Spain. In each case, the material was cDNA or gDNA derived from T cells, B-cell-depleted T cells, or PBMCs.

This CDR3 has 14 amino acids. Trimming at V came to 4 bases and at J to 10 bases, leaving 7 bases not matched to a gene. Germline V gene sequence: CDR1 MNHEY, CDR2 SMNVEV (reference sequence). Per the original methods: Nucleated cell number was recorded as an estimate derived from reference gene primer amplification. Clones were sequenced by immunoSEQ multiplex PCR, and TCRdb holds only the in-frame ones, with some missing. Clone size and the V and J calls come from that table; the DNA yielded D and trimming. The sample records about 130,000 clones, 65% to 90% being singletons. This chain connects TRBV27 to TRBJ2-1; 10 bases are shared with TRBD1. Sequenced material: peripheral blood. The clonotype originates from a woman aged 80 or over with acute or convalescent COVID-19. For the CDR3, the DNA is TGTGCCAGCAGTTCTGGGACAGGGGCTGGGGAGCAGTTCTTC. Its translation is CASSSGTGAGEQFF.